This T cell receptor (beta chain) was recorded in a study of T cells after yellow fever vaccination. MiXCR, run by TCRdb on the 5' RACE reads, gives a single entry per CDR3 protein. There are under 350,000 distinct CDR3 sequences in the sample; roughly 4.3% occur only once, and approximately 25% lies in the top ten. This clonotype was found many times. The CDR3 totals 15 residues. Germline V gene sequence: CDR1 DFQATT, CDR2 SNEGSKA (reference sequence). The V gene lost 3 bases and the J gene lost 8 bases, with 19 bases spanning the gap. The sequence derives from a man younger than 35 who received the YFV17D yellow fever vaccine. The V call is TRBV20-1, the J call TRBJ1-4, with D possibly matching TRBD1 (6 bases). Sequenced material: PBMCs, taken 5 days after the yellow fever booster vaccination. In DNA form, the CDR3 reads TGCAGTGCTAGGGACTCTTCCCGGGGGCGGGAAAAACTGTTTTTT. Amino acids: CSARDSSRGREKLFF.